This T cell receptor (beta chain) is drawn from a study of lymphopenia after photon versus proton radiotherapy. General observations from the study: Proton therapy kept repertoires fairly stable, unlike photons, which gained effector/memory cells. Larger post-nadir TCR diversity loss correlated inversely with survival in deceased patients. Oligoclonal CD8+ Temra expansion after nadir drove photon patients' diversity drop.

Libraries were prepared by immunoSEQ multiplex PCR; TCRdb keeps only in-frame clonotypes and omits some of them. The table has about 58,000 clones, 84% seen once. Germline V gives CDR1 MDHEN, CDR2 SYDVKM. The CDR3 runs to 16 residues. V was cut by 5 bases and J by 2 bases, with 18 bases left in between. To note about this clone: What it binds is unknown.

The sequences come from peripheral blood, collected from a patient treated with proton-based radiotherapy. The sequence was collected from a man aged 60-69 years with pancreatic cancer. The rearrangement uses TRBV28 and TRBJ2-5; D possibly matches TRBD1 or TRBD2 (7 bases each). The CDR3 is CASSAWGGTVQETQYF. CDR3 coding DNA: TGTGCCAGCAGTGCATGGGGGGGGACAGTACAAGAGACCCAGTACTTC.